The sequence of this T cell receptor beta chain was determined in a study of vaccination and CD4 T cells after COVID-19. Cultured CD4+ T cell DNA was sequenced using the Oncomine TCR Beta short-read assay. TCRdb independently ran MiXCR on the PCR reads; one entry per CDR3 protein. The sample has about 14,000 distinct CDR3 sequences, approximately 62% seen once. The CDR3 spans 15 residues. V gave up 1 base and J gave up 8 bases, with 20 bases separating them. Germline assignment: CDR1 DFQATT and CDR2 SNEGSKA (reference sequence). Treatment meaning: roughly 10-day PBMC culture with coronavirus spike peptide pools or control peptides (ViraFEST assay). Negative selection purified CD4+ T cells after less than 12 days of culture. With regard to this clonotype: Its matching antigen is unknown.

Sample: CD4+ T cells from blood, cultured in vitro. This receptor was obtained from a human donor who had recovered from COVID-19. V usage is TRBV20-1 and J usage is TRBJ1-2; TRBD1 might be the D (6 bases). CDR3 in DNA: TGCAGTGCTAGAGCAAGGCCAGGGGTAAGGGAAGGCTACACCTTC. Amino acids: CSARARPGVREGYTF.